This paragraph reports one TCR beta chain. This record belongs to a study of control samples from healthy donors and cancer patients. The assay was immunoSEQ multiplex PCR, and TCRdb's table has in-frame clones only and misses some. The table lists around 30,000 clones, 90% to 95% of them singletons. CDR1 is SGHRS and CDR2 is YFSETQ in the germline V gene. V was pared by 0 bases and J by 8 bases, with 6 bases of the junction left unmatched. CDR3 length: 16 amino acids. The TCR originated in a middle-aged man with colorectal cancer. The sequenced sample was PBMCs. The rearrangement links TRBV5-1 to TRBJ1-6, with TRBD1 matching 9 bases. The DNA of the CDR3 is TGCGCCAGCAGCTTGGATACAGGGGGCGCGTATTCACCCCTCCACTTT. It specifies CASSLDTGGAYSPLHF.